This entry lists 32 T cell receptor beta chains sequenced from one sample in a study of blood T cell repertoires in COVID-19. Sequencing was performed with immunoSEQ multiplex PCR; in TCRdb, only in-frame clones are kept and a portion is missing. The sample consists of about 120,000 clones, more than 75% of them appearing once. Input material: peripheral blood. These receptors were taken from a man aged 60-69 years with acute or convalescent COVID-19.

The chain recombines TRBV7-9 with TRBJ1-3, with 8 bases matching TRBD1. CDR1 SEHNR and CDR2 FQNEAQ come from the germline V gene (reference sequence). V gave up 5 bases and J gave up 3 bases; unmatched junction bases: 6. This CDR3 region has 15 residues. CDR3 sequence: CASSLQGAGGNTIYF. The CDR3 nucleotides are TGTGCCAGCAGCCTGCAGGGGGCGGGTGGAAACACCATATATTTT. Using reference TRBV7-9 and TRBJ1-3 for the parts outside the CDR3, the full variable domain is DTGVSQNPRHKITKRGQNVTFRCDPISEHNRLYWYRQTLGQGPEFLTYFQNEAQLEKSRLLSDRFSAERPKGSFSTLEIQRTEQGDSAMYLCASSLQGAGGNTIYFGEGSWLTVV.

This clone was counted only a few times. The V gene is TRBV5-1, the J gene TRBJ1-6; 8 bases map to TRBD1. The V gene end was trimmed by 1 base and the J gene end by 5 bases; junction bases not matched to a gene: 8. The CDR3 contains 17 residues. Germline values: CDR1 SGHRS, CDR2 YFSETQ. Written as DNA, the CDR3 is TGCGCCAGCAGCTTGTCCACCGGGACAGGAAATAATTCACCCCTCCACTTT. Protein sequence: CASSLSTGTGNNSPLHF.

The chain combines TRBV5-1 with TRBJ2-5; 10 positions match TRBD2. CDR3 length: 15 amino acids. The ends lost 6 bases at V and 5 bases at J; junction bases unmatched: 10. Germline V lookup: CDR1 SGHRS, CDR2 YFSETQ. The CDR3: CASKRLAGEVETQYF. The DNA for the CDR3 is TGCGCCAGCAAGCGCCTAGCGGGAGAGGTGGAGACCCAGTACTTC.

The chain joins TRBV4-3 to TRBJ2-7; D is perhaps TRBD2 (6 bases). This CDR3 has 15 residues. V lost 0 bases to trimming and J lost 3 bases, with 12 bases between them. CDR1 is LGHNA and CDR2 is YSLEER in the germline V gene. CDR3 loop: CASSQDQTGVYEQYF. DNA for the CDR3: TGCGCCAGCAGCCAAGATCAAACGGGGGTCTACGAGCAGTACTTC.

The genes are TRBV7-2 and TRBJ1-4; no clear D gene. The CDR3 is made up of 13 amino acids. CDR1 SGHTA and CDR2 FQGNSA come from the germline V gene. V lost 4 bases and J lost 0, with 3 bases in between. The CDR3 sequence is CASSSTTNEKLFF. CDR3 in DNA: TGTGCCAGCAGCTCAACAACTAATGAAAAACTGTTTTTT. The entire variable domain, with the rest obtained from reference TRBV7-2 and TRBJ1-4, is as follows: GAGVSQSPSNKVTEKGKDVELRCDPISGHTALYWYRQSLGQGLEFLIYFQGNSAPDKSGLPSDRFSAERTGGSVSTLTIQRTQQEDSAVYLCASSSTTNEKLFFGSGTQLSVL.

This clone occurred a few times. This chain links TRBV28 with TRBJ1-1, with D possibly TRBD1 on 6 matching bases. V was shortened by 6 bases and J by 0 bases, with 20 bases between the two germline ends. Germline-derived CDR1 and CDR2 are MDHEN and SYDVKM. CDR3 length: 17 residues. CDR3 nucleotide sequence: TGTGCCAGCAGCCGATACGCCAGGGGTGGGATGAACACTGAAGCTTTCTTT. This encodes CASSRYARGGMNTEAFF.

The chain recombines TRBV6-5 with TRBJ2-3; D might be TRBD1 (7 bases). This CDR3 has 15 amino acids. Per the germline V gene, CDR1 is MNHEY and CDR2 is SVGAGI. V was pared by 7 bases and J by 0 bases, with 14 bases between. The CDR3 sequence: CASTQGGGSTDTQYF. The CDR3 DNA reads as TGTGCCAGCACCCAGGGGGGCGGAAGCACAGATACGCAGTATTTT.

J is TRBJ2-3 and V is TRBV6-5; D possibly corresponds to TRBD1 (5 bases). CDR1 is MNHEY, CDR2 SVGAGI, per germline. V lost 7 bases to trimming and J lost 0 bases, with 11 bases between them. The CDR3 extends over 14 amino acids. This CDR3 reads CASNDRTSTDTQYF. CDR3 coding DNA: TGTGCCAGCAACGACAGAACTAGCACAGATACGCAGTATTTT.

This sequence joins TRBV15 and TRBJ2-7; TRBD2 matches at 14 bases. The ends lost 3 bases at V and 7 bases at J; junction bases unmatched: 8. CDR1 and CDR2 (germline): LNHNV, YYDKDF (reference sequence). The CDR3 consists of 16 residues. The CDR3 nucleotides read TGTGCCACCAGCAGGGCTCCGGGACTAGCGGGAGATGAGCAGTACTTC. Protein sequence: CATSRAPGLAGDEQYF.

The sample holds a few counts of this clone. The chain links TRBV24-1 to TRBJ2-7, with 7 nucleotides matching TRBD1. The CDR3 sequence is 18 residues long. V shed 8 bases, J shed 0 bases, and the junction held 18 bases outside the gene matches. Germline loops: CDR1 KGHDR, CDR2 SFDVKD. CDR3 in amino acids: CATKPGGGRSPSSYEQYF. DNA of the CDR3: TGTGCCACCAAACCAGGGGGTGGGCGGAGTCCGAGCTCCTACGAGCAGTACTTC.

The chain joins TRBV7-3 to TRBJ2-1; 8 nucleotides align to TRBD1. The CDR3 is made up of 16 amino acids. The trim removed 3 bases at V and 0 bases at J, leaving 4 bases unmatched. The germline CDR1 and CDR2 sequences are SGHTA and FQGTGA. The CDR3 nucleotides read TGTGCCAGCAGCTTGTCCGGGACAGGCTCCTACAATGAGCAGTTCTTC. It yields the protein CASSLSGTGSYNEQFF.

V usage is TRBV27 and J usage is TRBJ1-1; D perhaps matches TRBD1 (6 bases). The CDR3 runs 15 residues. The germline V gene encodes CDR1 MNHEY and CDR2 SMNVEV (reference sequence). V lost 5 bases, J lost 3 bases, and 16 bases lay in between. The CDR3: CASSPGARGYTEAFF. DNA for the CDR3: TGTGCCAGCAGTCCTGGTGCGAGGGGGTACACTGAAGCTTTCTTT.

The chain is built from TRBV18 and TRBJ1-5, with a tentative D call TRBD1 (5 bases). Germline CDR1 is KGHSH and CDR2 is LQKENI. The CDR3 extends over 15 amino acids. The ends were cut back, 3 bases at V and 4 bases at J, with 13 bases in the middle. The CDR3 here is CASSPRGGWNQPQHF. The CDR3 DNA sequence: TGTGCCAGCTCACCCCGGGGGGGGTGGAATCAGCCCCAGCATTTT.

The chain carries TRBV5-4 and TRBJ2-3, with TRBD1 matching over 7 bases. The V segment lost 4 bases and the J segment 0 bases; nucleotides outside the gene matches: 8. Germline CDR1 and CDR2: SGHNT and YYREEE (reference sequence). The CDR3 has 16 amino acids. CDR3 region: CASSDGQVSSTDTQYF. The CDR3 nucleotides are TGTGCCAGCAGCGACGGACAGGTTTCTAGCACAGATACGCAGTATTTT.

V is TRBV15 and J is TRBJ1-4; D unclear. The CDR3 is 12 amino acids. Per the germline V gene, CDR1 is LNHNV and CDR2 is YYDKDF (reference sequence). Between the trimmed V and J ends, which lost 3 bases and 8 bases, there was a span of 7 bases. The DNA for the CDR3 is TGTGCCACCAGCAGCATAGCCGAAAAACTGTTTTTT. Its translation: CATSSIAEKLFF. Full variable domain (rest looked up from reference TRBV15 and TRBJ1-4): DAMVIQNPRYQVTQFGKPVTLSCSQTLNHNVMYWYQQKSSQAPKLLFHYYDKDFNNEADTPDNFQSRRPNTSFCFLDIRSPGLGDTAMYLCATSSIAEKLFFGSGTQLSVL.

The chain combines TRBV19 with TRBJ2-3, with D unclear. V lost 1 base to trimming and J lost 0 bases, with 8 bases between them. This CDR3 has 15 residues. Looked up from germline, CDR1 is LNHDA and CDR2 is SQIVND (reference sequence). CDR3 in amino acids: CASSIGAFSTDTQYF. CDR3 sequence (DNA): TGTGCCAGTAGTATAGGCGCATTTAGCACAGATACGCAGTATTTT.

J is TRBJ2-7 and V is TRBV18; TRBD1 matches 10 bases. V shed 0 bases, J shed 3 bases, and the junction held 5 bases outside the gene matches. Germline V gene data show CDR1 as KGHSH and CDR2 as LQKENI. The CDR3 has 16 amino acids. The CDR3, as DNA: TGTGCCAGCTCACCACCCGGGACAGGGGTAGTCTACGAGCAGTACTTC. Translated, it gives CASSPPGTGVVYEQYF.

V and J are TRBV6-6 and TRBJ1-2, with D possibly TRBD1 on 5 matching bases. V was cut by 6 bases and J by 4 bases, with 15 bases left in between. Germline assignment: CDR1 MNHNY and CDR2 SVGAGI (reference sequence). The CDR3 extends over 14 amino acids. The CDR3 DNA is TGTGCCAGCAGCCCAAGTGGGGCAGGCTATGGCTACACCTTC. This encodes CASSPSGAGYGYTF.

The J gene is TRBJ2-5, the V gene TRBV10-1; 14 bases are a match to TRBD2. CDR3 length: 17 amino acids. V dropped 3 bases and J dropped 1; count of bases not matched to a gene: 4. Germline assignment: CDR1 WNHNN and CDR2 SYGVQD (reference sequence). DNA of the CDR3: TGCGCCAGCAGTGACGGGACTAGCGGGAGCCCCCAAGAGACCCAGTACTTC. This codes for CASSDGTSGSPQETQYF.

The rearrangement joins TRBV11-2 to TRBJ2-5, with 14 bases matching TRBD2. Germline V gives CDR1 SGHAT, CDR2 FQNNGV. The CDR3 is 17 residues long. V was clipped by 3 bases and J by 5 bases; unmatched bases: 8. The CDR3 spells CASSFGTSGSWGETQYF. The CDR3 bases are TGTGCCAGCAGCTTCGGGACTAGCGGGAGCTGGGGGGAGACCCAGTACTTC.

The V call is TRBV7-2, the J call TRBJ2-2; D is perhaps TRBD1 (5 bases). This CDR3 contains 13 residues. The V and J ends lost 2 bases and 8 bases respectively, with 9 bases between them. Germline V gene lookup returns CDR1 SGHTA and CDR2 FQGNSA. CDR3 in amino acids: CASSLRGKGELFF. For the CDR3, the DNA is TGTGCCAGCAGCTTAAGGGGCAAGGGGGAGCTGTTTTTT.

The chain is built from TRBV5-1 and TRBJ2-2; the match to TRBD2 covers 12 bases. The CDR3 extends over 17 amino acids. Losses at the gene ends were 4 bases for V and 4 bases for J; bases not matched to a gene: 8. From germline, CDR1 is SGHRS and CDR2 YFSETQ. The CDR3 region is CASSPWLAGGGTGELFF. The CDR3 coding sequence is TGCGCCAGCAGCCCCTGGCTAGCGGGAGGGGGCACCGGGGAGCTGTTTTTT.

The chain joins TRBV2 to TRBJ2-7, with D unclear. The CDR3 sequence is 12 residues long. From germline, CDR1 is SNHLY and CDR2 FYNNEI. V was clipped by 6 bases and J by 5 bases, with 11 bases between them. The CDR3 sequence is CASRSSAHEQYF. CDR3 sequence (DNA): TGTGCCAGCAGGAGTAGTGCCCACGAGCAGTACTTC.

The V call is TRBV7-8, the J call TRBJ2-7; a possible D gene is TRBD2 (6 bases). There are 15 residues in the CDR3. Trimming took 5 bases from V and 2 from J, leaving 16 bases between them. Germline V gene data show CDR1 as SGHVS and CDR2 as FQNEAQ. CDR3 sequence reads: CASSQTSGAAYEQYF. The CDR3 nucleotides read TGTGCCAGCAGCCAAACCTCGGGAGCCGCCTACGAGCAGTACTTC.

V gene TRBV6-5 combines with J gene TRBJ2-7, with D possibly matching TRBD2 (6 bases). In germline, CDR1 is MNHEY, CDR2 SVGAGI. V was clipped by 8 bases and J by 0 bases, with 14 bases between them. The CDR3 covers 14 residues. CDR3 residues: CASVAPGGSYEQYF. For the CDR3, the DNA is TGTGCCAGCGTTGCGCCCGGGGGCTCCTACGAGCAGTACTTC.

The chain combines TRBV7-9 with TRBJ1-1, with 8 bases identical to TRBD1. CDR1 and CDR2 from the germline V gene are SEHNR and FQNEAQ (reference sequence). The CDR3 spans 16 residues. The junction had 5 bases not matched to a gene; V was cut back by 2 bases and J by 0 bases. The DNA for the CDR3 is TGTGCCAGCAGCTTACCCCGACAGGGGTTGAACACTGAAGCTTTCTTT. This encodes CASSLPRQGLNTEAFF.

This rearrangement joins TRBV25-1 to TRBJ2-4, with unresolved D. The V gene's germline CDR1 is MGHDK and CDR2 SYGVNS. The CDR3 totals 13 residues. V lost 9 bases to trimming and J lost 0 bases, with 9 bases between them. The CDR3 coding sequence is TGTGCCAGTACTGACTTAGCCAAAAACATTCAGTACTTC. This gives the protein CASTDLAKNIQYF. Supplemented by reference TRBV25-1 and TRBJ2-4, the full variable domain reads EADIYQTPRYLVIGTGKKITLECSQTMGHDKMYWYQQDPGMELHLIHYSYGVNSTEKGDLSSESTVSRIRTEHFPLTLESARPSHTSQYLCASTDLAKNIQYFGAGTRLSVL.

The chain joins TRBV11-2 to TRBJ2-7, with TRBD1 as a possible D gene (5 bases). V dropped 1 base and J dropped 3 bases, with 10 bases sitting between them. This CDR3 region has 14 residues. Germline CDR1 reads SGHAT; CDR2 reads FQNNGV. Written as DNA, the CDR3 is TGTGCCAGCAGCTTAGGACAGATGATCTACGAGCAGTACTTC. This codes for CASSLGQMIYEQYF.

The rearrangement uses TRBV19 and TRBJ1-1; D is possibly TRBD1 (5 bases). Germline values: CDR1 LNHDA, CDR2 SQIVND (reference sequence). This CDR3 spans 13 amino acids. Trimming pared 9 bases from V and 5 bases from J, leaving 16 bases between. Here the CDR3 reads CASSTKKGTEAFF. DNA for the CDR3: TGTGCCAGCTCAACTAAAAAGGGGACTGAAGCTTTCTTT.

V gene TRBV5-1 combines with J gene TRBJ2-5, with D possibly matching TRBD2 (6 bases). V lost 4 bases to trimming and J lost 2 bases, with 18 bases between them. The CDR3 is 16 amino acids. Germline V CDR1 and CDR2: SGHRS, YFSETQ. The CDR3 here is CASSLGIRGDQETQYF. In DNA, the CDR3 is TGCGCCAGCAGCCTCGGTATCCGCGGGGATCAAGAGACCCAGTACTTC.

This clone has only one observation. The rearrangement joins TRBV19 to TRBJ2-7; TRBD1 aligns across 7 bases. Trimming took 3 bases from V and 5 from J; bases not matched to a gene: 1. Looked up from germline, CDR1 is LNHDA and CDR2 is SQIVND (reference sequence). There are 12 residues in the CDR3. In DNA form, the CDR3 reads TGTGCCAGTAGTATCACAGGGGACGAGCAGTACTTC. Amino acid sequence: CASSITGDEQYF. Variable domain in full (rest from reference TRBV19 and TRBJ2-7): DGGITQSPKYLFRKEGQNVTLSCEQNLNHDAMYWYRQDPGQGLRLIYYSQIVNDFQKGDIAEGYSVSREKKESFPLTVTSAQKNPTAFYLCASSITGDEQYFGPGTRLTVT.

This clone has only a few counts. The chain carries TRBV9 and TRBJ1-1, with a possible D match to TRBD1 (6 bases). V was shortened by 4 bases and J by 1 base, with 11 bases between the two germline ends. Germline CDR1 and CDR2: SGDLS and YYNGEE. The CDR3 is made up of 14 amino acids. The CDR3: CASSSGEENTEAFF. Here the CDR3 DNA reads TGTGCCAGCAGCTCAGGGGAAGAGAACACTGAAGCTTTCTTT.